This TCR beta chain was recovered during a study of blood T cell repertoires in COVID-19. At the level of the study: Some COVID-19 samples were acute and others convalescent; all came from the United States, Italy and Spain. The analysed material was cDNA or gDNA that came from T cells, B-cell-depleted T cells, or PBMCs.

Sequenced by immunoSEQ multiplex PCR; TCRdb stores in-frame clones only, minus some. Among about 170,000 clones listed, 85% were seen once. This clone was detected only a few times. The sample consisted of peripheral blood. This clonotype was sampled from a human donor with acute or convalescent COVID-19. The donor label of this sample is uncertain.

Here the CDR3 DNA reads TGTGCCAGCTCACCAGGGGCCAACTACAATGAGCAGTTCTTC. Its protein is CASSPGANYNEQFF. This chain joins TRBV18 and TRBJ2-1; possibly TRBD1 for D (5 bases). The germline V and J ends were trimmed by 2 bases and 3 bases, with 8 bases remaining between them. Germline CDR1 is KGHSH and CDR2 is LQKENI. The CDR3 covers 14 residues. The full variable domain, with the rest looked up from reference TRBV18 and TRBJ2-1, is NAGVMQNPRHLVRRRGQEARLRCSPMKGHSHVYWYRQLPEEGLKFMVYLQKENIIDESGMPKERFSAEFPKEGPSILRIQQVVRGDSAAYFCASSPGANYNEQFFGPGTRLTVL.